This T cell receptor (beta chain) was sequenced for a study of blood T cell repertoires in COVID-19. The overall study: The cDNA or gDNA used as material had been derived from T cells, B-cell-depleted T cells, or PBMCs.

Across 20 to 25 US areas, participants ranged in age from 18 to 89 years. Participants' own reports of clinical history determined their cohort assignment. This CDR3 is 14 amino acids long. With V trimmed by 5 bases and J by 7 bases, 12 bases remained unmatched. Germline CDR1 reads SQVTM; CDR2 reads ANQGSEA. In the study's own analysis: How many nucleated cells were present was estimated from reference gene primer amplification. Here immunoSEQ multiplex PCR was the method, and the copy in TCRdb shows in-frame clones only, minus some. The V and J calls and clone size come from that table; D and trimming were worked out from the DNA. Of fewer than 200,000 clones in the sample, approximately 87% are singletons; the top ten hold approximately 4%.

The TCR originated in a woman aged 45-60 years who had recovered from COVID-19. V and J are TRBV29-1 and TRBJ1-2; TRBD1 aligns across 8 bases. The specimen sequenced was PBMCs or T cells enriched from blood (not recorded which). The CDR3 region is CSVPPGGLGGGYTF. CDR3 DNA sequence: TGCAGCGTTCCGCCAGGGGGCCTCGGGGGTGGCTACACCTTC.